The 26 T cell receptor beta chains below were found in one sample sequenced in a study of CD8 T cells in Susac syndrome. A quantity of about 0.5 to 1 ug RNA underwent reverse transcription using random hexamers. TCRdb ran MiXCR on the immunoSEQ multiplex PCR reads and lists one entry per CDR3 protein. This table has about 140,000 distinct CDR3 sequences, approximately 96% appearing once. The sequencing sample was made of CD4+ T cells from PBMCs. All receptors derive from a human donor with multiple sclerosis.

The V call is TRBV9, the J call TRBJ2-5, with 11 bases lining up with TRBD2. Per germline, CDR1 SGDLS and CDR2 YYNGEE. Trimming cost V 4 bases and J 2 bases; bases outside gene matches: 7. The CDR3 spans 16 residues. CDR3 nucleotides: TGTGCCAGCAGCCAACGACTAGCGGGATTACAAGAGACCCAGTACTTC. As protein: CASSQRLAGLQETQYF.

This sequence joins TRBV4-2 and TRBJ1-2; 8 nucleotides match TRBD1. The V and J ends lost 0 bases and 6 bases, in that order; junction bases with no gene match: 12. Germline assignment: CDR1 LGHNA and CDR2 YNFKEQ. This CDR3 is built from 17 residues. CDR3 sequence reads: CASSQDDSQGALHGYTF. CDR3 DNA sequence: TGTGCCAGCAGCCAAGATGATTCCCAGGGGGCCCTCCATGGCTACACCTTC.

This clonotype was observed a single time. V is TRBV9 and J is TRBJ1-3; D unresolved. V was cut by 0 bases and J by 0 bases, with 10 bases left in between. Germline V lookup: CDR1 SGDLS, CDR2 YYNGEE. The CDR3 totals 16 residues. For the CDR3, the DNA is TGTGCCAGCAGCGTAGGAGGCAGAACCTCTGGAAACACCATATATTTT. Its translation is CASSVGGRTSGNTIYF. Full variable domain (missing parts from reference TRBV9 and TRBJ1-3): DSGVTQTPKHLITATGQRVTLRCSPRSGDLSVYWYQQSLDQGLQFLIQYYNGEERAKGNILERFSAQQFPDLHSELNLSSLELGDSALYFCASSVGGRTSGNTIYFGEGSWLTVV.

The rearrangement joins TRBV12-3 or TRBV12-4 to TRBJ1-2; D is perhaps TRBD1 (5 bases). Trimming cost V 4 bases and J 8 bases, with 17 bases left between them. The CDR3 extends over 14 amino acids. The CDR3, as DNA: TGTGCCAGCAGTTCTTTGGAGTTGCGGGGCGGCTACACCTTC. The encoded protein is CASSSLELRGGYTF.

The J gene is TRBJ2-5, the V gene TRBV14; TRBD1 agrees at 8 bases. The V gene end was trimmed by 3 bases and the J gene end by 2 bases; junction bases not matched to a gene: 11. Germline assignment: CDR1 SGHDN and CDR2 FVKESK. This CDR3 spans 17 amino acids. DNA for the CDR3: TGTGCCAGCAGCCACCGACCGACAGGGGTGGGGCAAGAGACCCAGTACTTC. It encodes CASSHRPTGVGQETQYF.

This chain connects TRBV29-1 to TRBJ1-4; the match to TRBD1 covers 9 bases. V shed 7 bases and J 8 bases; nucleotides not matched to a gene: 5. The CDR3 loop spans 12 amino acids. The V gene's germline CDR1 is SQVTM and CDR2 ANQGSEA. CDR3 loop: CSAGTGREKLFF. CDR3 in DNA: TGCAGCGCCGGGACAGGGAGGGAAAAACTGTTTTTT.

The CDR3 DNA reads as TGTGCCACCATCACAGGCGGCCCCAATCAGCCCCAGCATTTT. It encodes CATITGGPNQPQHF. V and J are TRBV15 and TRBJ1-5; D is possibly TRBD1 (5 bases). The CDR3 has 14 residues. The V end was cut by 7 bases, the J end by 3 bases, with 13 bases between. CDR1 and CDR2 from the germline V gene are LNHNV and YYDKDF (reference sequence).

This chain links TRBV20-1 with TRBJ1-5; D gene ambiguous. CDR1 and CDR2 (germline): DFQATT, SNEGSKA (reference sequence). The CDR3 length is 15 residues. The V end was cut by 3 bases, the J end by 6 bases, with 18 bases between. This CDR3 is CSASLTPDPSQPQHF. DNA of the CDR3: TGCAGTGCTAGTTTAACCCCCGACCCAAGTCAGCCCCAGCATTTT.

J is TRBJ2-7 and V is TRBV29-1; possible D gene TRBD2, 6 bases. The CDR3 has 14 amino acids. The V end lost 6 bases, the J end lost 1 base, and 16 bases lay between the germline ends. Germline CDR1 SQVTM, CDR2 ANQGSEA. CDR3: CSVRSPGASYEQYF. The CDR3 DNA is TGCAGCGTCCGTAGTCCGGGAGCTTCCTACGAGCAGTACTTC.

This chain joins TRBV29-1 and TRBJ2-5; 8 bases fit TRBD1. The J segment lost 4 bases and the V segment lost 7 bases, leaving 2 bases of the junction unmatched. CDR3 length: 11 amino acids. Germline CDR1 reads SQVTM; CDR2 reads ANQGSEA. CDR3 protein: CSGTGIETQYF. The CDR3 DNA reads TGCAGCGGGACAGGGATAGAGACCCAGTACTTC.

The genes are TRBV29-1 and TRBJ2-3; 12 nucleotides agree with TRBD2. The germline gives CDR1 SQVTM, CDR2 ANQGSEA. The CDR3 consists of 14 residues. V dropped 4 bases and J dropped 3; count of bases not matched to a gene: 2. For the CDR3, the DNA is TGCAGCGTTGCCACTAGCGGGAGGACAGATACGCAGTATTTT. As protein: CSVATSGRTDTQYF.

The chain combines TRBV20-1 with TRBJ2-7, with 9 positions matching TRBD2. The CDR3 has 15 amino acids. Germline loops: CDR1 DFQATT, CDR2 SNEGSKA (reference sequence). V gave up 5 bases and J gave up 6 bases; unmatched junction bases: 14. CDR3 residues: CSAPLAGRLSSEQYF. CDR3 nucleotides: TGCAGTGCTCCTCTAGCGGGGCGGCTCTCTAGCGAGCAGTACTTC.

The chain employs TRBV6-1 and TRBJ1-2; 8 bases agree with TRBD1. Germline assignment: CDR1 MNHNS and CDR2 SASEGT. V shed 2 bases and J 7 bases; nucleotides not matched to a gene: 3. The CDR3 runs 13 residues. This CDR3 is CASSEPRGLGYTF. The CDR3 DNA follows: TGTGCCAGCAGTGAACCCAGGGGGCTTGGCTACACCTTC.

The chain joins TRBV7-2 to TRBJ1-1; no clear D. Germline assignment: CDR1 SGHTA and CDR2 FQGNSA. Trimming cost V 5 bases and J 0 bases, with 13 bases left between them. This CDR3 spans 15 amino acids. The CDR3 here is CASSAQPQVNTEAFF. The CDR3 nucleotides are TGTGCCAGCAGCGCCCAGCCGCAGGTGAACACTGAAGCTTTCTTT.

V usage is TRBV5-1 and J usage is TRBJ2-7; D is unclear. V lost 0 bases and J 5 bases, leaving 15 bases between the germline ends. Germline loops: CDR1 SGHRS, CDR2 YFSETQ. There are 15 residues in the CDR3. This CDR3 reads CASSLESFAGNEQYF. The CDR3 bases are TGCGCCAGCAGCTTGGAGAGCTTCGCCGGCAACGAGCAGTACTTC.

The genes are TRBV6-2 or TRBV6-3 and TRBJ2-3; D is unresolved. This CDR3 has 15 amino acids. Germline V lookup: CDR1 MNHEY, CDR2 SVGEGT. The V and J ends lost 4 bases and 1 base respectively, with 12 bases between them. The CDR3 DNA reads TGTGCCAGCAGTTCCTTAAGGGTTGGCACAGATACGCAGTATTTT. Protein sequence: CASSSLRVGTDTQYF.

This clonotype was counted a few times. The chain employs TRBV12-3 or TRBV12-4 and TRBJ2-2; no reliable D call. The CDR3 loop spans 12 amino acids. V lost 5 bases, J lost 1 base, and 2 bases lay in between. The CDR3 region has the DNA TGTGCCAGCAGTCAGAACACCGGGGAGCTGTTTTTT. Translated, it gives CASSQNTGELFF.

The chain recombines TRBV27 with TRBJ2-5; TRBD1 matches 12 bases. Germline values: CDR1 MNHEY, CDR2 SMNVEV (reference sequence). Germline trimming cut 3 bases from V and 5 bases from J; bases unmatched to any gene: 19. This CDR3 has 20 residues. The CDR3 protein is CASSLSGTGGDRPGRETQYF. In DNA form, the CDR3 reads TGTGCCAGCAGTTTGTCTGGGACAGGGGGCGATCGCCCCGGGCGGGAGACCCAGTACTTC.

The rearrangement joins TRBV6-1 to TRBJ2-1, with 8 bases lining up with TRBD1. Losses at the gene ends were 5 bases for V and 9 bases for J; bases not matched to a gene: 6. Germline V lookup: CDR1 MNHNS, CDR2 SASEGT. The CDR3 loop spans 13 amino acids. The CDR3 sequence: CASSMTGVGEQFF. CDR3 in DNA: TGTGCCAGCAGTATGACAGGGGTCGGTGAGCAGTTCTTC.

CDR3 sequence (DNA): TGCAGTGCTAGAGACCGGGGACTAGTGTCTGAGCAGTTCTTC. The encoded protein is CSARDRGLVSEQFF. This sequence joins TRBV20-1 and TRBJ2-1; 8 bases line up with TRBD2. Germline CDR1 DFQATT, CDR2 SNEGSKA (reference sequence). The CDR3 has 14 residues. V lost 0 bases to trimming and J lost 9 bases; unmatched junction nucleotides: 7.

The CDR3 loop is CSARDLKLAGLRTDTQYF. In DNA, the CDR3 is TGCAGTGCTAGAGATTTGAAGCTAGCGGGACTCCGCACAGATACGCAGTATTTT. This chain joins TRBV20-1 and TRBJ2-3; 9 nucleotides agree with TRBD2. Germline values: CDR1 DFQATT, CDR2 SNEGSKA (reference sequence). The CDR3 is 18 amino acids. The junction had 11 bases not matched to a gene; V was cut back by 0 bases and J by 1 base.

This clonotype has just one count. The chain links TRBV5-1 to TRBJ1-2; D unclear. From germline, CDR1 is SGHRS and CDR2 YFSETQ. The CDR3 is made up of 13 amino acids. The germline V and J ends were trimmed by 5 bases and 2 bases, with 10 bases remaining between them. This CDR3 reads CASRREKNYGYTF. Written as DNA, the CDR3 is TGCGCCAGCAGACGTGAAAAAAACTATGGCTACACCTTC.

In nucleotides, the CDR3 is TGTGCCAGCAGCGACGGACAGAAGGTAGCTTCACCCCTCCACTTT. Translating it yields CASSDGQKVASPLHF. The chain has TRBV7-6 and TRBJ1-6; TRBD1 is a possible D gene (6 bases). There are 15 residues in the CDR3. Trimming removed 5 bases at V and 9 bases at J, with 17 bases between. Germline V CDR1 and CDR2: SGHVS, FNYEAQ.

The CDR3 nucleotides are TGTGCCAGCAGCTCGACCGGGACTCACAATGAGCAGTTCTTC. This encodes CASSSTGTHNEQFF. This chain joins TRBV7-3 and TRBJ2-1; a weak D match, TRBD2 (6 bases). V lost 4 bases to trimming and J lost 5 bases, with 12 bases between them. The CDR3 is made up of 14 amino acids. Per the germline V gene, CDR1 is SGHTA and CDR2 is FQGTGA.

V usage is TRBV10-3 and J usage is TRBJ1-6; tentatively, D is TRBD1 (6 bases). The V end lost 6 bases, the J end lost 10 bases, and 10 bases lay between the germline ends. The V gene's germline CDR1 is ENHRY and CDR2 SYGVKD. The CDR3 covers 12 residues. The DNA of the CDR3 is TGTGCCATCAGCGGGGGCTCATCACCCCTCCACTTT. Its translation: CAISGGSSPLHF.

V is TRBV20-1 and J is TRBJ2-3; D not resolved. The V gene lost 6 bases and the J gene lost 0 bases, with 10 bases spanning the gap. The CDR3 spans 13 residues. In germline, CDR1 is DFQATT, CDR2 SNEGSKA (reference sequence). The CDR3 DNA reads TGCAGTGCGTGGGAAACTAGCACAGATACGCAGTATTTT. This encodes CSAWETSTDTQYF.